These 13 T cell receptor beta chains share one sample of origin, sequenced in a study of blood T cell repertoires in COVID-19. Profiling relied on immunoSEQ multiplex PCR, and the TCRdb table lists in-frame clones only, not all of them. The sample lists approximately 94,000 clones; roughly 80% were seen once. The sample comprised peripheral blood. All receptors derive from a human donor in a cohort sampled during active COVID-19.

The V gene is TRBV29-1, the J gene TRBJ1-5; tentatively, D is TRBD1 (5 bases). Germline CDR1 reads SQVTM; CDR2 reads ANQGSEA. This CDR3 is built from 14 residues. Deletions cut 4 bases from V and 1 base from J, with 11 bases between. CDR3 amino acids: CSVGGGVSNQPQHF. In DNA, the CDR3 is TGCAGCGTTGGCGGAGGGGTCAGCAATCAGCCCCAGCATTTT.

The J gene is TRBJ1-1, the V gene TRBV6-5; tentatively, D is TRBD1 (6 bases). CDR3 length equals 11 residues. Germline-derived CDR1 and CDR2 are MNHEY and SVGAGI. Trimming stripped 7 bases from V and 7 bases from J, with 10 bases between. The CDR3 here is CASTTGFEAFF. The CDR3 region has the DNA TGTGCCAGCACCACAGGGTTTGAAGCTTTCTTT.

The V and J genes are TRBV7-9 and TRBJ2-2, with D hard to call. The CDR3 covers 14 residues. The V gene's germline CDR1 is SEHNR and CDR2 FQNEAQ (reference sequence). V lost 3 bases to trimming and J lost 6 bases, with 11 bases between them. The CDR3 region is CASSFSLAAGELFF. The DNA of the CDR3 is TGTGCCAGCAGCTTTTCCTTAGCTGCCGGGGAGCTGTTTTTT.

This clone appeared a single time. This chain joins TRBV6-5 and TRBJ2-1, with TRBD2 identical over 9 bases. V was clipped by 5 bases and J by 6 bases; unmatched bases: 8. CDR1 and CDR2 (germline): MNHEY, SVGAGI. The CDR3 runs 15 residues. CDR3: CASSLAGRGFNEQFF. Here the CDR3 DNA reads TGTGCCAGCAGTCTAGCGGGACGAGGTTTCAATGAGCAGTTCTTC.

The CDR3, as DNA: TGTGCCACCGGGACAGGGGGGAACTATGGCTACACCTTC. It translates to CATGTGGNYGYTF. The chain joins TRBV6-5 to TRBJ1-2, with 11 positions matching TRBD1. The CDR3 loop spans 13 amino acids. Germline lookup yields CDR1 MNHEY and CDR2 SVGAGI. J lost 2 bases, V lost 10 bases, and 3 bases had no gene match.

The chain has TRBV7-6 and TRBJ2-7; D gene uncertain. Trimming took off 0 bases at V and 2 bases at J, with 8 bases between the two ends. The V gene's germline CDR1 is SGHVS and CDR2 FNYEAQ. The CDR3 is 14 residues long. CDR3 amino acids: CASSLAPGPYEQYF. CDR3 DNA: TGTGCCAGCAGCTTAGCTCCAGGCCCCTACGAGCAGTACTTC.

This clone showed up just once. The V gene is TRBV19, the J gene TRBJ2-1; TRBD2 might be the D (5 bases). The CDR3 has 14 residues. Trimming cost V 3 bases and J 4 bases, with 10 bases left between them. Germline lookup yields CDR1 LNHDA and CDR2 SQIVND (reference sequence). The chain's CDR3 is CASSIGGRYNEQFF. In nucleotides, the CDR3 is TGTGCCAGTAGTATTGGCGGGCGGTACAATGAGCAGTTCTTC.

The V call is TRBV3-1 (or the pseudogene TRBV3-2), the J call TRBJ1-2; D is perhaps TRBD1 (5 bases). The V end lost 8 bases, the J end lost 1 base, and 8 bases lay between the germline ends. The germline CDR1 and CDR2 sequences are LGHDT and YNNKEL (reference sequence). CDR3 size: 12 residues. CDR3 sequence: CASATVNYGYTF. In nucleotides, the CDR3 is TGTGCCAGCGCGACAGTTAACTATGGCTACACCTTC.

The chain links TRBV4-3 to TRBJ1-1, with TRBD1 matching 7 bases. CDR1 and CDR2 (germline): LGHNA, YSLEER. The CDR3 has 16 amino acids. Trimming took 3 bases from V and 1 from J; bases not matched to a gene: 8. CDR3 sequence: CASSQVGTAGNTEAFF. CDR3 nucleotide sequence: TGCGCCAGCAGCCAGGTGGGGACAGCGGGGAACACTGAAGCTTTCTTT.

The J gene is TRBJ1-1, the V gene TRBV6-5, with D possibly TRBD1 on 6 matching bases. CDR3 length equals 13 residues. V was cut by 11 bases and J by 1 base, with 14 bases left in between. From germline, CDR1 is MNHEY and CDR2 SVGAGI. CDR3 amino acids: CASPRGSNTEAFF. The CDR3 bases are TGTGCCTCCCCAAGGGGGTCGAACACTGAAGCTTTCTTT.

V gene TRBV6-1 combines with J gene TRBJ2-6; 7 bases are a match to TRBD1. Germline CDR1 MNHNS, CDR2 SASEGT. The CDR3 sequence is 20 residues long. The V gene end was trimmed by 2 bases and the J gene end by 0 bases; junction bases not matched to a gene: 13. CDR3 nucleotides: TGTGCCAGCAGTGAAAGTTTTGGACAGGCTCGGCACTCTGGGGCCAACGTCCTGACTTTC. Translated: CASSESFGQARHSGANVLTF.

The CDR3 loop reads CATGFLAGGEQFF. The CDR3 DNA follows: TGTGCCACTGGGTTCCTAGCGGGGGGCGAGCAGTTCTTC. This chain links TRBV2 with TRBJ2-1, with 11 bases that match TRBD2. Germline CDR1 reads SNHLY; CDR2 reads FYNNEI. V was pared by 10 bases and J by 10 bases, with 9 bases of the junction left unmatched. The CDR3 is 13 amino acids.

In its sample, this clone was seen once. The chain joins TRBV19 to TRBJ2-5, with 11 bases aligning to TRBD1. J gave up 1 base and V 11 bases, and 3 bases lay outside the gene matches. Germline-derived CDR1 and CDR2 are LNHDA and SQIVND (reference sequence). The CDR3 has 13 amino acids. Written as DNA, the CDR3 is TGTGCCGTGGGGACAGGGGGCCAAGAGACCCAGTACTTC. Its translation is CAVGTGGQETQYF.